This T cell receptor beta chain was obtained from a study of blood T cells in healthy people across ages. The second PCR ran about 6 to 11 cycles with a sample-barcoded 5' primer and J-beta primers. TCRdb reprocessed the 5' RACE reads with MiXCR, giving one entry per CDR3 protein. The sample holds around 1,900,000 distinct CDR3 sequences, 35% to 50% seen once. The sequenced sample consisted of blood. The source is a human donor in good health.

The CDR3 DNA reads as TGTGCCACCAGCAGATCTAATGGGGAAAAACTGTTTTTT. It codes for CATSRSNGEKLFF. This chain uses TRBV15 with TRBJ1-4; D is unclear. Germline assignment: CDR1 LNHNV and CDR2 YYDKDF (reference sequence). Trimming removed 2 bases at V and 8 bases at J, with 9 bases between. CDR3 length equals 13 residues.